This T cell receptor (beta chain) stems from a study of post-analysis software for immune sequencing data. Notes on this clonotype: Its specificity is unknown.

Study observations and caveats: For normalized Chao1 diversity, multiple sclerosis patients scored significantly lower than controls did.

The library was made from cDNA and included unique molecular identifiers. With roughly 1 to 11 million T cells as the source, hundreds of thousands of cDNA molecules resulted. TCRdb re-called the PCR reads with MiXCR, one entry per CDR3 protein. This sample has about 400,000 distinct CDR3 sequences, with less than 40% found just once. The TCR was taken from a girl between 5 and 17 years old with multiple sclerosis. What was sequenced was blood.

The CDR3 coding sequence is TGTGCCACCAGCGACAGGGCCACGAGAGGGTATGGCTACACCTTC. Its protein product is CATSDRATRGYGYTF. The chain employs TRBV15 and TRBJ1-2, with 7 bases fitting TRBD1. V lost 5 bases to trimming and J lost 5 bases; unmatched junction nucleotides: 11. The CDR3 is made up of 15 amino acids. CDR1 and CDR2 (germline): LNHNV, YYDKDF (reference sequence).